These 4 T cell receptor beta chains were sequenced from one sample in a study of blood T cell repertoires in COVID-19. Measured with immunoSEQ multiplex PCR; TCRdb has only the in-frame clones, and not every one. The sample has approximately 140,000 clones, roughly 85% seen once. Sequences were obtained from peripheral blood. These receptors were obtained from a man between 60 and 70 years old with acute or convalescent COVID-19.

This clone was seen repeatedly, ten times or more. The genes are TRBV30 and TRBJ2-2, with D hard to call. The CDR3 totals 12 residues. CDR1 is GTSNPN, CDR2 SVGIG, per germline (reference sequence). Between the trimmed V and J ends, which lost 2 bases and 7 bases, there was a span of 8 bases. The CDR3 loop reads CAWSPPRGELFF. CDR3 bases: TGTGCCTGGAGTCCCCCCCGCGGGGAGCTGTTTTTT.

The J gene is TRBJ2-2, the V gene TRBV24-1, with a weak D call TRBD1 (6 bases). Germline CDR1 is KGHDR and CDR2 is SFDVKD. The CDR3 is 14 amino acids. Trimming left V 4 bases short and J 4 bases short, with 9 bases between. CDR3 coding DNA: TGTGCCACCAGTGAACAGGGACCCACCGGGGAGCTGTTTTTT. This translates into CATSEQGPTGELFF.

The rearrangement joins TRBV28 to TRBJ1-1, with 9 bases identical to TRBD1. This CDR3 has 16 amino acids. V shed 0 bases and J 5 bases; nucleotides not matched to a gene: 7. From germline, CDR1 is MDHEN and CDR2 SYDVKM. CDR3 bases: TGTGCCAGCAGTTTATGGGGGACAGGGAGGGGTACTGAAGCTTTCTTT. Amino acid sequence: CASSLWGTGRGTEAFF. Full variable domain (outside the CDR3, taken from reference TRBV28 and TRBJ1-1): DVKVTQSSRYLVKRTGEKVFLECVQDMDHENMFWYRQDPGLGLRLIYFSYDVKMKEKGDIPEGYSVSREKKERFSLILESASTNQTSMYLCASSLWGTGRGTEAFFGQGTRLTVV.

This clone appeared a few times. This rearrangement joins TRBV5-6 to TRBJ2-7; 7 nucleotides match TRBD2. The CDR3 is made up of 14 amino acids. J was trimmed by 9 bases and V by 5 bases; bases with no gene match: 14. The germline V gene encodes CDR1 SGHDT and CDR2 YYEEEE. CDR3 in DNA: TGTGCCAGCAGGCTTTTAGCGGGCGGTAAGGTGCAGTACTTC. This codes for CASRLLAGGKVQYF.